Each of the 8 T cell receptor beta chains below was sequenced from the same sample in a study of blood T cell repertoires in COVID-19. Clones were read by immunoSEQ multiplex PCR, and TCRdb kept only the in-frame ones, dropping some. In the table there are some 150,000 clones, about 80% of which are singletons. The material sequenced was peripheral blood. The receptors shown here come from a man aged 55 to 69 with acute or convalescent COVID-19.

CDR3 DNA: TGTGCCAGCAGCCAAAGTGAGTCGGAGACCCAGTACTTC. Protein sequence: CASSQSESETQYF. This chain uses TRBV3-1 (or the pseudogene TRBV3-2) with TRBJ2-5; no definite D call. The germline V gene has CDR1 LGHDT and CDR2 YNNKEL (reference sequence). The CDR3 consists of 13 residues. The V gene lost 2 bases and the J gene lost 5 bases, with 9 bases spanning the gap.

The chain has TRBV2 and TRBJ1-2; D ambiguous. The CDR3 covers 16 residues. Looked up from germline, CDR1 is SNHLY and CDR2 is FYNNEI. V shed 4 bases and J shed 0 bases, with 15 bases lying between them. CDR3 protein: CASSGVNGFPNYGYTF. CDR3 bases: TGTGCCAGCAGTGGAGTTAATGGTTTCCCTAACTATGGCTACACCTTC. The full variable domain, completed using reference TRBV2 and TRBJ1-2, is EPEVTQTPSHQVTQMGQEVILRCVPISNHLYFYWYRQILGQKVEFLVSFYNNEISEKSEIFDDQFSVERPDGSNFTLKIRSTKLEDSAMYFCASSGVNGFPNYGYTFGSGTRLTVV.

The V and J genes are TRBV30 and TRBJ2-6; 10 bases match TRBD1. In germline, CDR1 is GTSNPN, CDR2 SVGIG (reference sequence). The CDR3 is 17 amino acids. The V and J ends lost 2 bases and 0 bases, in that order; junction bases with no gene match: 4. CDR3 DNA: TGTGCCTGGAGTCCGGGACAGGGGTTCTCTGGGGCCAACGTCCTGACTTTC. This sequence encodes CAWSPGQGFSGANVLTF.

The chain uses TRBV9 and TRBJ2-7; 10 bases agree with TRBD1. Germline CDR1 and CDR2: SGDLS and YYNGEE. After removal of 4 bases from V and 5 bases from J, the junction contained 6 bases not matched to a gene. This CDR3 comprises 14 residues. Here the CDR3 DNA reads TGTGCCAGCAGCACCATGACAGGGGGCAACGAGCAGTACTTC. As protein: CASSTMTGGNEQYF.

The chain couples TRBV11-1 to TRBJ1-1; no clear D gene. Germline loops: CDR1 SGHAT, CDR2 FQDESV (reference sequence). The CDR3 has 11 residues. Trimming cost V 4 bases and J 4 bases, with 4 bases left between them. The CDR3 DNA sequence: TGTGCCAGCAGCTCCCTCACTGAAGCTTTCTTT. Protein product: CASSSLTEAFF.

The chain links TRBV6-5 to TRBJ1-4, with TRBD1 matching over 8 bases. Germline V CDR1 and CDR2: MNHEY, SVGAGI. The V and J ends lost 2 bases and 6 bases, in that order; junction bases with no gene match: 5. This CDR3 is 15 amino acids long. Written as DNA, the CDR3 is TGTGCCAGCAGTTACGTCGCAGGGGGCTATGAAAAACTGTTTTTT. Its protein product is CASSYVAGGYEKLFF.

The chain joins TRBV18 to TRBJ2-7; TRBD1 matches 10 bases. Trimming at V came to 0 bases and at J to 1 base, leaving 6 bases not matched to a gene. The germline gives CDR1 KGHSH, CDR2 LQKENI. CDR3 length equals 17 residues. CDR3 region: CASSPPDRGRQSYEQYF. The CDR3, as DNA: TGTGCCAGCTCACCACCTGACAGGGGGCGCCAATCCTACGAGCAGTACTTC. Using reference TRBV18 and TRBJ2-7 for the parts outside the CDR3, the full variable domain is NAGVMQNPRHLVRRRGQEARLRCSPMKGHSHVYWYRQLPEEGLKFMVYLQKENIIDESGMPKERFSAEFPKEGPSILRIQQVVRGDSAAYFCASSPPDRGRQSYEQYFGPGTRLTVT.

The rearrangement joins TRBV7-2 to TRBJ2-3; D remains unclear. The V gene lost 2 bases and the J gene lost 3 bases, with 3 bases spanning the gap. This CDR3 has 12 amino acids. The germline V gene has CDR1 SGHTA and CDR2 FQGNSA. CDR3 sequence (DNA): TGTGCCAGCAGCTTAATAACAGATACGCAGTATTTT. It yields the protein CASSLITDTQYF.